Following are 23 T cell receptor beta chains from one sample sequenced in a study of Ad26.COV2.S vaccination and SARS-CoV-2 variants. Generated by immunoSEQ multiplex PCR, the TCRdb table keeps only in-frame clones and is missing some. The profile shows approximately 400,000 clones, approximately 81% of them singletons. Treatment here: about 20 received Ad26.COV2.S at low or high dose, single or two shots; roughly 5 received placebo; per-sample allocation not given. Collection of the samples took place on day 63 after the first injection of vaccine or placebo. The specimen was peripheral blood, collected in a trial of Ad26.COV2.S vaccine versus placebo. The receptors shown here come from a person aged 18 to 59 who received the Ad26.COV2.S COVID-19 vaccine or a placebo.

This rearrangement joins TRBV7-9 to TRBJ2-7, with a tentative D call TRBD2 (5 bases). CDR1 SEHNR and CDR2 FQNEAQ come from the germline V gene (reference sequence). V was shortened by 5 bases and J by 2 bases, with 10 bases between the two germline ends. The CDR3 consists of 13 residues. Here the CDR3 reads CASSLGLAYEQYF. The CDR3 DNA sequence: TGTGCCAGCAGCCTAGGACTCGCCTACGAGCAGTACTTC.

The rearrangement links TRBV7-9 to TRBJ1-2; D unclear. Looked up from germline, CDR1 is SEHNR and CDR2 is FQNEAQ (reference sequence). The CDR3 runs 12 residues. Trimming pared 2 bases from V and 7 bases from J, leaving 8 bases between. CDR3: CASSLKEGGYTF. CDR3 nucleotides: TGTGCCAGCAGCTTAAAGGAGGGTGGCTACACCTTC. The variable domain in full, with the rest retrieved from reference TRBV7-9 and TRBJ1-2, is DTGVSQNPRHKITKRGQNVTFRCDPISEHNRLYWYRQTLGQGPEFLTYFQNEAQLEKSRLLSDRFSAERPKGSFSTLEIQRTEQGDSAMYLCASSLKEGGYTFGSGTRLTVV.

This clone was picked up one time. The genes are TRBV4-3 and TRBJ2-1, with D possibly being TRBD1 (5 bases). Trimming removed 0 bases from V and 0 bases from J, with 15 bases in between. This CDR3 comprises 18 residues. Germline V gene lookup returns CDR1 LGHNA and CDR2 YSLEER. CDR3 bases: TGCGCCAGCAGCCAAGATCTTACAGGTCCGAGCTCCTACAATGAGCAGTTCTTC. Protein sequence: CASSQDLTGPSSYNEQFF.

The chain is built from TRBV11-2 and TRBJ2-1; possibly TRBD2 for D (5 bases). Germline V gene lookup returns CDR1 SGHAT and CDR2 FQNNGV. This CDR3 region has 15 residues. V lost 5 bases and J 3 bases, leaving 14 bases between the germline ends. The CDR3: CASSRNSGGYNEQFF. Written as DNA, the CDR3 is TGTGCCAGCAGCCGAAACAGCGGAGGCTACAATGAGCAGTTCTTC. Using reference TRBV11-2 and TRBJ2-1 for the parts outside the CDR3, the full variable domain is EAGVAQSPRYKIIEKRQSVAFWCNPISGHATLYWYQQILGQGPKLLIQFQNNGVVDDSQLPKDRFSAERLKGVDSTLKIQPAKLEDSAVYLCASSRNSGGYNEQFFGPGTRLTVL.

J is TRBJ2-7 and V is TRBV2; the D gene could be TRBD1 or TRBD2 (5 bases each). CDR1 is SNHLY and CDR2 is FYNNEI in the germline V gene. The CDR3 is made up of 13 amino acids. The V and J ends lost 7 bases and 3 bases respectively, with 13 bases between them. CDR3 in amino acids: CASKRGANYEQYF. The CDR3 DNA is TGTGCCAGCAAGCGAGGGGCGAACTACGAGCAGTACTTC.

This chain connects TRBV20-1 to TRBJ2-2; TRBD2 agrees at 7 bases. The V and J ends lost 3 bases and 5 bases, in that order; junction bases with no gene match: 6. CDR3 length equals 14 residues. Per the germline V gene, CDR1 is DFQATT and CDR2 is SNEGSKA (reference sequence). This chain's CDR3 is CSASKSSGTGELFF. CDR3 nucleotides: TGCAGTGCTAGTAAGTCTAGCGGAACCGGGGAGCTGTTTTTT.

The chain uses TRBV29-1 and TRBJ2-1; either TRBD1 or TRBD2 may supply D (5 bases each). Trimming took off 6 bases at V and 3 bases at J, with 15 bases between the two ends. CDR1 is SQVTM and CDR2 is ANQGSEA in the germline V gene. The CDR3 is 14 residues long. The CDR3 nucleotides are TGCAGCGTGCCGGGACCAGAAGACTACAATGAGCAGTTCTTC. Translated: CSVPGPEDYNEQFF.

V usage is TRBV4-1 and J usage is TRBJ2-4; the match to TRBD2 covers 8 bases. The CDR3 sequence is 15 residues long. With V trimmed by 1 base and J by 6 bases, 5 bases remained unmatched. Germline CDR1 MGHRA, CDR2 YSYEKL. In DNA, the CDR3 is TGCGCCAGCAGCCAAGCGGGAGCGGGGGCAAACATTCAGTACTTC. It is translated as CASSQAGAGANIQYF.

This clone was detected a few times. The chain joins TRBV7-6 to TRBJ1-1; the D is unclear. Germline V gene lookup returns CDR1 SGHVS and CDR2 FNYEAQ. The CDR3 consists of 13 residues. Trimming left V 1 base short and J 1 base short, with 4 bases between. The CDR3, as DNA: TGTGCCAGCAGCTTAGTACAGAACACTGAAGCTTTCTTT. Translation: CASSLVQNTEAFF. Full variable domain (rest looked up from reference TRBV7-6 and TRBJ1-1): GAGVSQSPRYKVTKRGQDVALRCDPISGHVSLYWYRQALGQGPEFLTYFNYEAQQDKSGLPNDRFSAERPEGSISTLTIQRTEQRDSAMYRCASSLVQNTEAFFGQGTRLTVV.

V is TRBV6-1 and J is TRBJ2-1, with TRBD2 matching over 10 bases. Germline V lookup: CDR1 MNHNS, CDR2 SASEGT. The length of the CDR3 is 15 residues. Unmatched junction bases numbered 6, after V lost 3 bases and J lost 7 bases. The CDR3 bases are TGTGCCAGCAGTGATCTAGCGGGAGTGGTAAATGAGCAGTTCTTC. This translates into CASSDLAGVVNEQFF.

This clone was picked up a small number of times. The rearrangement links TRBV7-9 to TRBJ2-3; D not resolved. The CDR3 sequence is 16 residues long. Trimming stripped 0 bases from V and 2 bases from J, with 12 bases between. The germline gives CDR1 SEHNR, CDR2 FQNEAQ (reference sequence). The CDR3 DNA reads TGTGCCAGCAGCTTAGCGAGGAGCGTTTACACAGATACGCAGTATTTT. Residues: CASSLARSVYTDTQYF.

The J gene is TRBJ1-2, the V gene TRBV11-2, with D perhaps matching TRBD1 (6 bases). This CDR3 has 13 amino acids. Trimming shortened V by 2 bases and J by 7 bases, and 11 bases separated the two germline ends. The germline gives CDR1 SGHAT, CDR2 FQNNGV. The CDR3 DNA reads as TGTGCCAGCAGCTTAACGGGGGCTGGTGGCTACACCTTC. As protein: CASSLTGAGGYTF.

The chain joins TRBV14 to TRBJ2-7; weak D call: TRBD2 (5 bases). Germline V gives CDR1 SGHDN, CDR2 FVKESK. The V gene lost 2 bases and the J gene lost 0 bases, with 8 bases spanning the gap. The CDR3 has 14 amino acids. CDR3 nucleotides: TGTGCCAGCAGCCAAAGGAGGAGCTCCTACGAGCAGTACTTC. This encodes CASSQRRSSYEQYF.

This sequence joins TRBV7-9 and TRBJ2-1, with D unclear. Germline assignment: CDR1 SEHNR and CDR2 FQNEAQ (reference sequence). This CDR3 is 12 amino acids long. V was shortened by 1 base and J by 7 bases, with 5 bases between the two germline ends. The CDR3 DNA reads as TGTGCCAGCAGCTTAGAACGAAATGAGCAGTTCTTC. Amino acid sequence: CASSLERNEQFF.

The CDR3 nucleotides read TGTGCCGCGGTAGCGGACAGCTCCTACGAGCAGTACTTC. Residues: CAAVADSSYEQYF. The chain couples TRBV10-3 to TRBJ2-7, with D perhaps TRBD1 or TRBD2 (6 bases each). CDR3 length: 13 amino acids. V lost 11 bases and J lost 0, with 14 bases in between. From germline, CDR1 is ENHRY and CDR2 SYGVKD.

The chain has TRBV2 and TRBJ2-5, with D possibly matching TRBD2 (6 bases). The CDR3 spans 16 residues. V was cut by 4 bases and J by 2 bases, with 17 bases left in between. Germline assignment: CDR1 SNHLY and CDR2 FYNNEI. In nucleotides, the CDR3 is TGTGCCAGCAGTGGGTCCGGGGGACGTACACAAGAGACCCAGTACTTC. Protein product: CASSGSGGRTQETQYF. Looking up the rest from reference TRBV2 and TRBJ2-5 gives the full variable domain: EPEVTQTPSHQVTQMGQEVILRCVPISNHLYFYWYRQILGQKVEFLVSFYNNEISEKSEIFDDQFSVERPDGSNFTLKIRSTKLEDSAMYFCASSGSGGRTQETQYFGPGTRLLVL.

This rearrangement joins TRBV30 to TRBJ2-7; a possible D gene is TRBD1 (6 bases). CDR1 and CDR2 (germline): GTSNPN, SVGIG (reference sequence). The length of the CDR3 is 13 residues. The V end was cut by 5 bases, the J end by 0 bases, with 11 bases between. CDR3 DNA sequence: TGTGCCTGGGCGACAGGTAGCTCCTACGAGCAGTACTTC. Translated: CAWATGSSYEQYF.

This chain links TRBV25-1 with TRBJ1-1; 7 nucleotides line up with TRBD1. This CDR3 spans 14 amino acids. The ends lost 5 bases at V and 6 bases at J; junction bases unmatched: 9. The V gene's germline CDR1 is MGHDK and CDR2 SYGVNS. CDR3 loop: CASSTYRTGSEAFF. The CDR3 DNA reads TGTGCCAGCAGTACCTATAGGACAGGTTCTGAAGCTTTCTTT.

V and J are TRBV6-5 and TRBJ1-6; possible D gene TRBD1, 5 bases. Trimming removed 5 bases from V and 7 bases from J, with 12 bases in between. The CDR3 totals 14 residues. The germline gives CDR1 MNHEY, CDR2 SVGAGI. CDR3 bases: TGTGCCAGCAGTCCGGACATGGAGAATTCACCCCTCCACTTT. As protein: CASSPDMENSPLHF.

The rearrangement uses TRBV7-2 and TRBJ1-2; a possible D gene is TRBD1 (5 bases). V was pared by 3 bases and J by 4 bases, with 15 bases between. This CDR3 spans 15 amino acids. Germline CDR1 is SGHTA and CDR2 is FQGNSA. The CDR3 DNA reads as TGTGCCAGCAGCTTTTCGACAGTGCTAAGCTATGGCTACACCTTC. Amino acid sequence: CASSFSTVLSYGYTF.

This clone has only one observation. The rearrangement uses TRBV5-6 and TRBJ1-4, with a possible D match to TRBD1 (5 bases). V dropped 1 base and J dropped 12 bases, with 16 bases sitting between them. The germline V gene has CDR1 SGHDT and CDR2 YYEEEE. The CDR3 is 14 amino acids. CDR3 region: CASSLTGINEELFF. Here the CDR3 DNA reads TGTGCCAGCAGCTTGACAGGTATTAATGAGGAACTGTTTTTT.

In regard to this clone: The same CDR3 is also encoded by other DNA sequences in this sample. This chain connects TRBV30 to TRBJ2-3; 7 bases align to TRBD1. V shed 1 base and J 1 base; nucleotides not matched to a gene: 2. Per germline, CDR1 GTSNPN and CDR2 SVGIG (reference sequence). The length of the CDR3 is 14 residues. DNA of the CDR3: TGTGCCTGGAGTGCAGGGGGACGCACAGATACGCAGTATTTT. It specifies CAWSAGGRTDTQYF.

The chain carries TRBV7-8 and TRBJ2-5; TRBD2 agrees at 12 bases. There are 17 residues in the CDR3. V was pared by 2 bases and J by 5 bases, with 9 bases of the junction left unmatched. Germline CDR1 and CDR2: SGHVS and FQNEAQ. CDR3 residues: CASSLRAGLAGFETQYF. CDR3 sequence (DNA): TGTGCCAGCAGCTTACGGGCTGGACTAGCGGGGTTTGAGACCCAGTACTTC.